Sequencing of this T cell receptor beta chain was carried out in a study of blood T cell repertoires in COVID-19. The assay was immunoSEQ multiplex PCR, and TCRdb's table has in-frame clones only and misses some. The sample lists approximately 250,000 clones, less than 85% occurring once. The germline V gene encodes CDR1 SGHTS and CDR2 YDEGEE. V was cut by 0 bases and J by 14 bases, with 15 bases left in between. The CDR3 totals 14 residues. This sequence joins TRBV5-8 and TRBJ1-6; D uncertain. The clonotype comes from a man in his sixties who had recovered from COVID-19. Material for sequencing was peripheral blood. The CDR3 DNA reads TGTGCCAGCAGCTTGGGTACAATTAGAGCGGCCCTCCACTTT. Amino acid sequence: CASSLGTIRAALHF.